Listed here are 9 T cell receptor beta chains from one sample, sequenced in a study of blood T cell repertoires in COVID-19. Sequencing was performed with immunoSEQ multiplex PCR; in TCRdb, only in-frame clones are kept and a portion is missing. The table shows under 250,000 clones, with 92% occurring only once. The sequencing input was peripheral blood. These receptors came from a man under 40 with COVID-19, enrolled during active disease.

The chain carries TRBV27 and TRBJ2-1; D perhaps matches TRBD1 (6 bases). Germline CDR1 is MNHEY and CDR2 is SMNVEV (reference sequence). This CDR3 has 13 residues. Deletions cut 6 bases from V and 8 bases from J, with 14 bases between. CDR3 DNA sequence: TGTGCCAGCAGGGTACAGGGTTTGCATGAGCAGTTCTTC. Amino acids: CASRVQGLHEQFF.

V is TRBV30 and J is TRBJ2-3; the D gene is possibly TRBD2 (8 bases). The germline V and J ends were trimmed by 4 bases and 5 bases, with 13 bases remaining between them. The CDR3 consists of 13 residues. Per the germline V gene, CDR1 is GTSNPN and CDR2 is SVGIG (reference sequence). DNA for the CDR3: TGTGCCTGGACGGGAGGGGGCAGAGATACGCAGTATTTT. Its protein product is CAWTGGGRDTQYF.

The chain joins TRBV6-5 to TRBJ2-1; D unclear. CDR1 and CDR2 (germline): MNHEY, SVGAGI. Trimming left V 6 bases short and J 0 bases short, with 9 bases between. The CDR3 has 14 amino acids. This chain's CDR3 is CASRLTGSYNEQFF. Here the CDR3 DNA reads TGTGCCAGCAGGCTGACGGGCTCCTACAATGAGCAGTTCTTC.

The genes are TRBV5-1 and TRBJ1-6, with 9 bases lining up with TRBD1. V lost 4 bases to trimming and J lost 8 bases; unmatched junction nucleotides: 4. The CDR3 runs 14 residues. Germline values: CDR1 SGHRS, CDR2 YFSETQ. The CDR3 DNA sequence: TGCGCCAGCAGCCCTACAGGGGGCGATTCACCCCTCCACTTT. Its translation is CASSPTGGDSPLHF.

The chain recombines TRBV5-4 with TRBJ1-2; 10 bases are a match to TRBD1. V trimming: 4 bases; J trimming: 5 bases; junction bases outside the gene matches: 11. This CDR3 has 16 amino acids. CDR1 is SGHNT and CDR2 is YYREEE in the germline V gene (reference sequence). Here the CDR3 DNA reads TGTGCCAGCAGCACCGGGACAGGGGAATTTGTGTATGGCTACACCTTC. Translating gives CASSTGTGEFVYGYTF.

The chain carries TRBV28 and TRBJ1-2; 10 bases are shared with TRBD1. Trimming cost V 4 bases and J 4 bases; bases outside gene matches: 3. Germline V lookup: CDR1 MDHEN, CDR2 SYDVKM. This CDR3 has 14 amino acids. DNA for the CDR3: TGTGCCAGCAGTTATTGGGACAGGGGCTATGGCTACACCTTC. This encodes CASSYWDRGYGYTF.

The chain links TRBV19 to TRBJ2-5, with 11 bases that match TRBD2. The CDR3 consists of 16 residues. Germline CDR1 is LNHDA and CDR2 is SQIVND (reference sequence). With 5 bases clipped from V and 2 bases from J, the junction kept 7 bases outside the gene matches. In DNA, the CDR3 is TGTGCCAGTAGTCAGCGACTAGCGGGGCTACAAGAGACCCAGTACTTC. It encodes CASSQRLAGLQETQYF.

The rearrangement joins TRBV18 to TRBJ1-4, with no clear D. CDR1 is KGHSH and CDR2 is LQKENI in the germline V gene. This CDR3 contains 13 residues. Between the trimmed V and J ends, which lost 4 bases and 5 bases, there was a span of 8 bases. CDR3 sequence reads: CASSRASNEKLFF. In DNA, the CDR3 is TGTGCCAGCTCACGGGCTTCGAATGAAAAACTGTTTTTT.

This chain connects TRBV2 to TRBJ1-1, with D tentatively TRBD1 (6 bases). From germline, CDR1 is SNHLY and CDR2 FYNNEI. Trimming removed 5 bases from V and 3 bases from J, with 16 bases in between. This CDR3 comprises 15 residues. Here the CDR3 reads CASSSARTDDTEAFF. The CDR3 nucleotides read TGTGCCAGCAGTAGTGCTAGGACAGACGACACTGAAGCTTTCTTT.